The following is a T cell receptor (beta chain) sequence with its context. The target antigen is unknown. Per the germline V gene, CDR1 is SGDLS and CDR2 is YYNGEE. CDR3 length: 14 amino acids. Blood samples of approximately 2.4 ml were drawn from every donor. TCRdb reanalyzed the 5' RACE reads, giving one entry per CDR3 protein sequence and no DNA. The table for this sample gives about 210,000 distinct CDR3 sequences. This specimen comes from a study of monozygotic twins with inflammatory bowel disease. Study findings and constraints: None of the different T cell subtypes could be distinguished from one another. IBD patients displayed reduced TCRbeta diversity (inverse Simpson) when set against healthy co-twins. Compared with healthy twins, IBD patients shared fewer clonotypes with others, especially with disease activity.

The sample was blood. This clonotype was obtained from a human donor with ulcerative colitis or Crohn's disease, or a healthy co-twin of an affected twin (not recorded which). The chain has TRBV9 and TRBJ1-2; TCRdb designates TRBD1, a call that cannot be tested without DNA. CDR3 protein: CASSVGTGDYGYTF.